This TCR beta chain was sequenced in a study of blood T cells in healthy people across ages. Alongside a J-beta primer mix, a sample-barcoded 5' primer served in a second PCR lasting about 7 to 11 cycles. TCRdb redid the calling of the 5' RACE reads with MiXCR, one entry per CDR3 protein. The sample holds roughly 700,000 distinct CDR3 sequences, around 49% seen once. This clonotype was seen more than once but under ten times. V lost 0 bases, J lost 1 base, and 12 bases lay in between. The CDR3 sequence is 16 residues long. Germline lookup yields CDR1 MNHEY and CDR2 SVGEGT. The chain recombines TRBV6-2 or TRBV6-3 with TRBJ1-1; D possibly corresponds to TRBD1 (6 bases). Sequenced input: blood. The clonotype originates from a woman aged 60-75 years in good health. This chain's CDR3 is CASSYSMGGRNTEAFF. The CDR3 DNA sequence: TGTGCCAGCAGTTACTCGATGGGGGGCAGGAACACTGAAGCTTTCTTT.